A selection of T cell receptor beta chains follows, all from one sample in a study of T cells in Graves' hyperthyroidism and ophthalmopathy. One entry per CDR3 protein results from TCRdb running MiXCR on the multiplex PCR reads. The sample contains a few hundred thousand distinct CDR3 sequences, 15% to 20% of which appear only once. Sequencing input: blood. All receptors derive from a young woman with Graves' ophthalmopathy. Each CDR3 is given with its conserved first and last residue. The D gene is left open where the match is weak. A row's size may be missing; if present it is once, few, many or a size class.

V gene: TRBV3-2
J gene: TRBJ2-7
D gene: NA
CDR3 length: 15
clone size: many
CDR3 DNA: TGTGCCAGCAGCCCCCCGGGGGCCCACCACTACGAGCAGTACTTC
CDR3 protein: CASSPPGAHHYEQYF

V gene: TRBV15
J gene: TRBJ2-5
D gene: NA
CDR3 length: 14
clone size: few
CDR3 DNA: TGTGCCACCAGCAGAAACAGGGGAGGGGAGACCCAGTACTTC
CDR3 protein: CATSRNRGGETQYF

V gene: TRBV7-6
J gene: TRBJ1-1
D gene: TRBD1
CDR3 length: 14
clone size: few
CDR3 DNA: TGTGCCAGCAGGGGACAGGGTGTGGACACTGAAGCTTTCTTT
CDR3 protein: CASRGQGVDTEAFF

V gene: TRBV5-6
J gene: TRBJ1-5
D gene: NA
CDR3 length: 15
clone size: NA
CDR3 DNA: TGTGCCAGCAGCTTGGGACCCGCGGGGAATCAGCCCCAGCATTTT
CDR3 protein: CASSLGPAGNQPQHF

V gene: TRBV20-1
J gene: TRBJ2-3
D gene: NA
CDR3 length: 14
clone size: many
CDR3 DNA: TGCAGTGCTAGTAGAACGGCCCTCACAGATACGCAGTATTTT
CDR3 protein: CSASRTALTDTQYF

V gene: TRBV20-1
J gene: TRBJ2-1
D gene: NA
CDR3 length: 14
clone size: NA
CDR3 DNA: TGCAGTGCTAAGGACTGGGGCTCCTACAATGAGCAGTTCTTC
CDR3 protein: CSAKDWGSYNEQFF

V gene: TRBV28
J gene: TRBJ2-1
D gene: NA
CDR3 length: 17
clone size: NA
CDR3 DNA: TGTGCCAGCATTCCTATGAGCGGAGAACCTAATTACAATGAGCAGTTCTTC
CDR3 protein: CASIPMSGEPNYNEQFF

V gene: TRBV5-1
J gene: TRBJ2-6
D gene: NA
CDR3 length: 18
clone size: many
CDR3 DNA: TGCGCCAGCAGCTTGGGGGCAAGGATAGGCTCTGGGGCCAACGTCCTGACTTTC
CDR3 protein: CASSLGARIGSGANVLTF

V gene: TRBV28
J gene: TRBJ1-5
D gene: NA
CDR3 length: 14
clone size: many
CDR3 DNA: TGTGCCAGCTTAATCGTTGGGGAGGATGAGCCCCAGCATTTT
CDR3 protein: CASLIVGEDEPQHF

V gene: TRBV11-2
J gene: TRBJ1-1
D gene: NA
CDR3 length: 15
clone size: once
CDR3 DNA: TGTGCCAGCAGCTCAGGCCCAGATACGAACACTGAAGCTTTCTTT
CDR3 protein: CASSSGPDTNTEAFF

V gene: TRBV9
J gene: TRBJ2-5
D gene: TRBD2
CDR3 length: 16
clone size: few
CDR3 DNA: TGTGCCAGCAGCGCTGCCTGGACTAGCGAAGCAGAGACCCAGTACTTC
CDR3 protein: CASSAAWTSEAETQYF

V gene: TRBV12-3/TRBV12-4
J gene: TRBJ1-4
D gene: NA
CDR3 length: 14
clone size: many
CDR3 DNA: TGTGCCAGCAGTTCCCGTCTCCTGGGAGAAAAACTGTTTTTT
CDR3 protein: CASSSRLLGEKLFF

V gene: TRBV6-5
J gene: TRBJ2-3
D gene: NA
CDR3 length: 16
clone size: few
CDR3 DNA: TGTGCCAGCAGTTACTCGGGCAGGGAGAGCACAGATACGCAGTATTTT
CDR3 protein: CASSYSGRESTDTQYF

V gene: TRBV5-1
J gene: TRBJ2-4
D gene: TRBD2
CDR3 length: 16
clone size: NA
CDR3 DNA: TGCGCCAGCAGCTTGGTTCTAGCGGGAGCGATGGACATTCAGTACTTC
CDR3 protein: CASSLVLAGAMDIQYF

V gene: TRBV5-5
J gene: TRBJ2-1
D gene: TRBD2
CDR3 length: 15
clone size: NA
CDR3 DNA: TGTGCCTGCAGCCTCGTGGAGGGAGGGCCGGTCGAGCAGTTCTTC
CDR3 protein: CACSLVEGGPVEQFF

V gene: TRBV30
J gene: TRBJ2-7
D gene: NA
CDR3 length: 15
clone size: NA
CDR3 DNA: TGTGCCTGGAGTGTAGGACCCCAGGGGATCTACGAGCAGTACTTC
CDR3 protein: CAWSVGPQGIYEQYF

V gene: TRBV5-1
J gene: TRBJ1-4
D gene: TRBD1
CDR3 length: 18
clone size: few
CDR3 DNA: TGCGCCAGCACCCCCGGGACAGGGGGATCGGGGGGTAATGAAAAACTGTTTTTT
CDR3 protein: CASTPGTGGSGGNEKLFF

V gene: TRBV19
J gene: TRBJ1-1
D gene: NA
CDR3 length: 15
clone size: NA
CDR3 DNA: TGTGCCAGTAGTCCACGACAGGAACAGCGGACTGAAGCTTTCTTT
CDR3 protein: CASSPRQEQRTEAFF

V gene: TRBV11-1
J gene: TRBJ2-7
D gene: TRBD2
CDR3 length: 16
clone size: once
CDR3 DNA: TGTGCCAGCAGCCCGCTCTGGACTAGCGGATCATACGAGCAGTACTTC
CDR3 protein: CASSPLWTSGSYEQYF

V gene: TRBV27
J gene: TRBJ1-2
D gene: NA
CDR3 length: 14
clone size: many
CDR3 DNA: TGTGCCAGCAGTTTATCAGGCCGCTACTATGGCTACACCTTC
CDR3 protein: CASSLSGRYYGYTF

V gene: TRBV7-2
J gene: TRBJ2-7
D gene: TRBD2
CDR3 length: 15
clone size: many
CDR3 DNA: TGTGCCAGCAGCTTCCTTCTTGCGGGAGGCTACGAGCAGTACTTC
CDR3 protein: CASSFLLAGGYEQYF

V gene: TRBV5-1
J gene: TRBJ2-7
D gene: NA
CDR3 length: 13
clone size: few
CDR3 DNA: TGCGCCAGCAGATGGGGGGGGCCGGGGGAGCAGTACTTC
CDR3 protein: CASRWGGPGEQYF

V gene: TRBV18
J gene: TRBJ2-4
D gene: TRBD2
CDR3 length: 17
clone size: few
CDR3 DNA: TGTGCCAGCTCACCAAAAGGGCCGGGAGGGGGTGAAAACATTCAGTACTTC
CDR3 protein: CASSPKGPGGGENIQYF

V gene: TRBV24-1
J gene: TRBJ2-3
D gene: NA
CDR3 length: 15
clone size: few
CDR3 DNA: TGTGCCACCAGTGTTTTCGAGGCTAGCACAGATACGCAGTATTTT
CDR3 protein: CATSVFEASTDTQYF

V gene: TRBV20-1
J gene: TRBJ2-3
D gene: NA
CDR3 length: 14
clone size: many
CDR3 DNA: TGCAGTGCTCGAACAGGAACTAGCACAGATACGCAGTATTTT
CDR3 protein: CSARTGTSTDTQYF

V gene: TRBV18
J gene: TRBJ2-7
D gene: TRBD1
CDR3 length: 18
clone size: many
CDR3 DNA: TGTGCCAGCTCACCACAGTCGACAGGGGGCCCTGGGAGATACGAGCAGTACTTC
CDR3 protein: CASSPQSTGGPGRYEQYF

V gene: TRBV9
J gene: TRBJ2-2
D gene: NA
CDR3 length: 17
clone size: NA
CDR3 DNA: TGTGCCAGCAGCAGACAAAATCCGACTAGTGACACCGGGGAGCTGTTTTTT
CDR3 protein: CASSRQNPTSDTGELFF

V gene: TRBV11-2
J gene: TRBJ2-7
D gene: NA
CDR3 length: 14
clone size: many
CDR3 DNA: TGTGCCAGCAGCTTAGGTCTGAGAATCTACGAGCAGTACTTC
CDR3 protein: CASSLGLRIYEQYF

V gene: TRBV5-1
J gene: TRBJ2-6
D gene: NA
CDR3 length: 16
clone size: many
CDR3 DNA: TGCGCCAGCAGCTTGAAGGAAGGGGCTGAGGCCAACGTCCTGACTTTC
CDR3 protein: CASSLKEGAEANVLTF

V gene: TRBV12-3/TRBV12-4
J gene: TRBJ2-5
D gene: NA
CDR3 length: 15
clone size: many
CDR3 DNA: TGTGCCAGCAGTTTATGGGGTAGCGGCCAAGAGACCCAGTACTTC
CDR3 protein: CASSLWGSGQETQYF

V gene: TRBV11-2
J gene: TRBJ2-5
D gene: TRBD2
CDR3 length: 18
clone size: many
CDR3 DNA: TGTGCCAGCAGCGTTCCTGCGGGAGGGCCTTTTTCGGTTGAGACCCAGTACTTC
CDR3 protein: CASSVPAGGPFSVETQYF

V gene: TRBV18
J gene: TRBJ2-3
D gene: NA
CDR3 length: 16
clone size: few
CDR3 DNA: TGTGCCAGCTCACCCTATCAGTACTCTAGCACAGATACGCAGTATTTT
CDR3 protein: CASSPYQYSSTDTQYF

V gene: TRBV28
J gene: TRBJ2-2
D gene: TRBD2
CDR3 length: 14
clone size: NA
CDR3 DNA: TGTGCCAGCAGTCCGGGACTAGCCTCCGGGGAGCTGTTTTTT
CDR3 protein: CASSPGLASGELFF

V gene: TRBV7-9
J gene: TRBJ1-1
D gene: NA
CDR3 length: 16
clone size: few
CDR3 DNA: TGTGCCACTTCAGAGGCAGGGCTGTCGTGGAACACTGAAGCTTTCTTT
CDR3 protein: CATSEAGLSWNTEAFF

V gene: TRBV6-1
J gene: TRBJ1-1
D gene: TRBD1
CDR3 length: 13
clone size: many
CDR3 DNA: TGTGCCAGCAGTTTAGGGGGGACAGGGTCAGCTTTCTTT
CDR3 protein: CASSLGGTGSAFF

V gene: TRBV19
J gene: TRBJ2-2
D gene: NA
CDR3 length: 16
clone size: NA
CDR3 DNA: TGTGCCAGTAGTATAGATCTGCCGGGGTGGGCCGGGGAGCTGTTTTTT
CDR3 protein: CASSIDLPGWAGELFF

V gene: TRBV28
J gene: TRBJ2-1
D gene: TRBD2
CDR3 length: 16
clone size: NA
CDR3 DNA: TGTGCCAGCAGTTTACTAGCGGGATTGACCTACAATGAGCAGTTCTTC
CDR3 protein: CASSLLAGLTYNEQFF

V gene: TRBV29-1
J gene: TRBJ2-7
D gene: TRBD1
CDR3 length: 15
clone size: NA
CDR3 DNA: TGCAGCGTTCGTCCCCGTTCAGGGGGCTCCTACGAGCAGTACTTC
CDR3 protein: CSVRPRSGGSYEQYF

V gene: TRBV5-1
J gene: TRBJ2-7
D gene: NA
CDR3 length: 17
clone size: many
CDR3 DNA: TGCGCCAGCAGCTTGGCCGTCAACAGCGCCTTCGTGGACGAGCAGTACTTC
CDR3 protein: CASSLAVNSAFVDEQYF

V gene: TRBV9
J gene: TRBJ1-4
D gene: NA
CDR3 length: 16
clone size: NA
CDR3 DNA: TGTGCCAGCAGCGTAATGTTTGGACAGTCAAATGAAAAACTGTTTTTT
CDR3 protein: CASSVMFGQSNEKLFF

V gene: TRBV19
J gene: TRBJ1-4
D gene: NA
CDR3 length: 15
clone size: once
CDR3 DNA: TGTGCCAGTAGTATTCGGGGAAGGAGGAATGAAAAACTGTTTTTT
CDR3 protein: CASSIRGRRNEKLFF

V gene: TRBV5-1
J gene: TRBJ2-5
D gene: NA
CDR3 length: 14
clone size: many
CDR3 DNA: TGCGCCAGCAGCTTGACGGACAAGGAAGAGACCCAGTACTTC
CDR3 protein: CASSLTDKEETQYF

V gene: TRBV5-1
J gene: TRBJ2-1
D gene: NA
CDR3 length: 15
clone size: few
CDR3 DNA: TGCGCCAGCAGCTCCGACTGGGGCTCCTACAATGAGCAGTTCTTC
CDR3 protein: CASSSDWGSYNEQFF

V gene: TRBV20-1
J gene: TRBJ2-7
D gene: NA
CDR3 length: 11
clone size: NA
CDR3 DNA: TGCAGTGCTAGTCGAGGCTACGAGCAGTACTTC
CDR3 protein: CSASRGYEQYF

V gene: TRBV20-1
J gene: TRBJ2-7
D gene: TRBD2
CDR3 length: 14
clone size: many
CDR3 DNA: TGCAGTGCTAGAGGACTAGCGGGCGCCTACGAGCAGTACTTC
CDR3 protein: CSARGLAGAYEQYF

V gene: TRBV25-1
J gene: TRBJ2-3
D gene: TRBD2
CDR3 length: 17
clone size: NA
CDR3 DNA: TGTGCCAGCAGTTCGCTTCCGACTAGCGGGAGTTTTGATACGCAGTATTTT
CDR3 protein: CASSSLPTSGSFDTQYF

V gene: TRBV5-1
J gene: TRBJ1-1
D gene: NA
CDR3 length: 13
clone size: NA
CDR3 DNA: TGCGCCAGCAGCAGGGGGGTGAACACTGAAGCTTTCTTT
CDR3 protein: CASSRGVNTEAFF

V gene: TRBV28
J gene: TRBJ2-7
D gene: NA
CDR3 length: 12
clone size: NA
CDR3 DNA: TGTGCCAGCAGGCAGGGGCAATACGAGCAGTACTTC
CDR3 protein: CASRQGQYEQYF